Listed below are T cell receptor beta chains from one sample, sequenced in a study of somatic mutations in cytotoxic T cells in rheumatoid arthritis. Measured with immunoSEQ multiplex PCR; TCRdb has only the in-frame clones, and not every one. The table has about 12,000 clones, approximately 80% seen once. Sequencing input: CD8+ T cells sorted from blood. All receptors derive from a man aged 45-60 years in good health. CDR3s include the opening cysteine and the closing phenylalanine or tryptophan. The D gene is left open where the match is weak. Clone size appears in some rows only: once, few, many, or a class for an expanded clone.

J gene: TRBJ1-5
clone size: once
D gene: NA
V gene: TRBV2
CDR3 DNA: TGTGCCAGCAGTGACCCCCGTAGTGTAAATCAGCCCCAGCATTTT
CDR3 protein: CASSDPRSVNQPQHF

J gene: TRBJ2-2
clone size: NA
D gene: TRBD2
V gene: TRBV9
CDR3 DNA: TGTGCCAGCAGCGCCCGACTAGCCCCGAACACCGGGGAGCTGTTTTTT
CDR3 protein: CASSARLAPNTGELFF

J gene: TRBJ1-2
clone size: medium-sized
D gene: NA
V gene: TRBV15
CDR3 DNA: TGTGCCACCAGCAAGGGACGGTCCTATGGCTACACCTTC
CDR3 protein: CATSKGRSYGYTF

J gene: TRBJ1-3
clone size: once
D gene: NA
V gene: TRBV6-6
CDR3 DNA: TGTGCCAGCAGGGCCGAGAGGGCTGGAAACACCATATATTTT
CDR3 protein: CASRAERAGNTIYF

J gene: TRBJ1-1
clone size: few
D gene: TRBD1
V gene: TRBV5-1
CDR3 DNA: TGCGCCAGCAGCGGGCAGACAGGGGGCTTTACTGAAGCTTTCTTT
CDR3 protein: CASSGQTGGFTEAFF

J gene: TRBJ2-1
clone size: NA
D gene: TRBD2
V gene: TRBV5-4
CDR3 DNA: TGTGCCCTACGGCGGGAGGGTCGAGAGAATGAGCAGTTCTTC
CDR3 protein: CALRREGRENEQFF

J gene: TRBJ1-5
clone size: NA
D gene: NA
V gene: TRBV28
CDR3 DNA: TGTGCCAGCAGTTTTTTTGGGAATCAGCCCCAGCATTTT
CDR3 protein: CASSFFGNQPQHF

J gene: TRBJ1-4
clone size: NA
D gene: NA
V gene: TRBV5-1
CDR3 DNA: TGCGCCAGCAGCCCGGAGGGACGGCCTGAACTGTTTTTT
CDR3 protein: CASSPEGRPELFF

J gene: TRBJ1-4
clone size: NA
D gene: TRBD1
V gene: TRBV6-5
CDR3 DNA: TGTGCCAGTTCCGGGACAGGGAATGAAAAACTGTTTTTT
CDR3 protein: CASSGTGNEKLFF

J gene: TRBJ1-2
clone size: NA
D gene: NA
V gene: TRBV6-4
CDR3 DNA: TGTGCCAGCAGGGGCACCCATGGCTACACCTTC
CDR3 protein: CASRGTHGYTF

J gene: TRBJ1-3
clone size: NA
D gene: NA
V gene: TRBV27
CDR3 DNA: TGTGCCAGCAGAGCCTACCCGACAGGCGGAAACACCATATATTTT
CDR3 protein: CASRAYPTGGNTIYF

J gene: TRBJ1-2
clone size: NA
D gene: TRBD1
V gene: TRBV30
CDR3 DNA: TGTGCCTGGAGTGGGGACAGGGGGCCTGGCTACACCTTC
CDR3 protein: CAWSGDRGPGYTF

J gene: TRBJ2-7
clone size: few
D gene: TRBD1
V gene: TRBV5-6
CDR3 DNA: TGTGCCAGCAGCTCCCAGGGGGCCAGCGAGCAGTACTTC
CDR3 protein: CASSSQGASEQYF

J gene: TRBJ1-3
clone size: once
D gene: NA
V gene: TRBV4-1
CDR3 DNA: TGCGCCAGCAGCCAAGGAGGCAGGGGTTTGACTGGAAACACCATATATTTT
CDR3 protein: CASSQGGRGLTGNTIYF

J gene: TRBJ2-4
clone size: NA
D gene: NA
V gene: TRBV6-1
CDR3 DNA: TGTGCCAGCAGTTCCAGGGACAAAAACATTCAGTACTTC
CDR3 protein: CASSSRDKNIQYF

J gene: TRBJ1-1
clone size: NA
D gene: NA
V gene: TRBV27
CDR3 DNA: TGTGCTACCCAGACAGGGAACACTGAAGCTTTCTTT
CDR3 protein: CATQTGNTEAFF

J gene: TRBJ2-6
clone size: medium-sized
D gene: TRBD2
V gene: TRBV28
CDR3 DNA: TGTGCCAGCCCCTTCCTAGCGGGGGGACAGAGAACTGGGGCCAACGTCCTGACTTTC
CDR3 protein: CASPFLAGGQRTGANVLTF

J gene: TRBJ1-6
clone size: NA
D gene: NA
V gene: TRBV5-5
CDR3 DNA: TGTGCCAGCAGCCTGGTTGGGGGTAGCTCCTATAATTCACCCCTCCACTTT
CDR3 protein: CASSLVGGSSYNSPLHF

J gene: TRBJ2-1
clone size: NA
D gene: TRBD1
V gene: TRBV27
CDR3 DNA: TGTGCCAGCAGTTTCGACAGGGGGCCCTACAATGAGCAGTTCTTC
CDR3 protein: CASSFDRGPYNEQFF

J gene: TRBJ1-1
clone size: NA
D gene: NA
V gene: TRBV7-9
CDR3 DNA: TGTGCCAGCAGCTTAATTCTGAACACTGAAGCTTTCTTT
CDR3 protein: CASSLILNTEAFF

J gene: TRBJ2-7
clone size: NA
D gene: TRBD2
V gene: TRBV27
CDR3 DNA: TGTGCCAGCAGTTCCAGTCCTAGCGGGGCCTACGAGCAGTACTTC
CDR3 protein: CASSSSPSGAYEQYF

J gene: TRBJ2-3
clone size: NA
D gene: TRBD2
V gene: TRBV9
CDR3 DNA: TGTGCCAGCAGCGCCCGACTAGCGGAAGATACGCAGTATTTT
CDR3 protein: CASSARLAEDTQYF

J gene: TRBJ1-1
clone size: NA
D gene: NA
V gene: TRBV28
CDR3 DNA: TGTGCCAGCAGTTTATTAACAGGTCTGAGGACTGAAGCTTTCTTT
CDR3 protein: CASSLLTGLRTEAFF

J gene: TRBJ2-2
clone size: once
D gene: TRBD2
V gene: TRBV9
CDR3 DNA: TGTGCCAGCAGCTCCCCGCGGACTAGCGGGAGGTATGGGTACACCGGGGAGCTGTTTTTT
CDR3 protein: CASSSPRTSGRYGYTGELFF

J gene: TRBJ2-2
clone size: once
D gene: NA
V gene: TRBV5-1
CDR3 DNA: TGCGCCAGCAGCTTGGAGGAAGCTAACACCGGGGAGCTGTTTTTT
CDR3 protein: CASSLEEANTGELFF

J gene: TRBJ1-1
clone size: NA
D gene: TRBD1
V gene: TRBV5-1
CDR3 DNA: TGCGCCAGCAGCTCGGGGACAGGGTATGAAGCTTTCTTT
CDR3 protein: CASSSGTGYEAFF

J gene: TRBJ2-1
clone size: NA
D gene: NA
V gene: TRBV11-3
CDR3 DNA: TGTGCCAGCAGCTTAGGAAGTAAGTGGGGACACTCCTCTGGTGAGCAGTTCTTC
CDR3 protein: CASSLGSKWGHSSGEQFF

J gene: TRBJ1-2
clone size: NA
D gene: NA
V gene: TRBV7-9
CDR3 DNA: TGTGCCAGCGTGGGACCTGGTTATGGCTACACCTTC
CDR3 protein: CASVGPGYGYTF

J gene: TRBJ2-3
clone size: NA
D gene: TRBD2
V gene: TRBV2
CDR3 DNA: TGTGCCAGTAGCGGGAGCCGGGGAGATACGCAGTATTTT
CDR3 protein: CASSGSRGDTQYF

J gene: TRBJ2-1
clone size: NA
D gene: TRBD2
V gene: TRBV5-1
CDR3 DNA: TGCGCCAGCAGCTTGCACGGGACTAGCGGGGGGTACAATGAGCAGTTCTTC
CDR3 protein: CASSLHGTSGGYNEQFF

J gene: TRBJ1-2
clone size: medium-sized
D gene: NA
V gene: TRBV6-1
CDR3 DNA: TGTGCCAGCAGTGAAGGAGGGGGTGCGGGCGGCTACACCTTC
CDR3 protein: CASSEGGGAGGYTF

J gene: TRBJ1-1
clone size: NA
D gene: NA
V gene: TRBV7-8
CDR3 DNA: TGTGCCAGCAGCATCCACCCTGGACAGAGGAACACTGAAGCTTTCTTT
CDR3 protein: CASSIHPGQRNTEAFF

J gene: TRBJ2-7
clone size: NA
D gene: NA
V gene: TRBV7-2
CDR3 DNA: TGTGCCAGCAGTCCCGCTGGGGGTTCCTACGAGCAGTACTTC
CDR3 protein: CASSPAGGSYEQYF

J gene: TRBJ1-5
clone size: NA
D gene: NA
V gene: TRBV29-1
CDR3 DNA: TGCAGCGTTGAGGACAATACGGGTCAGCCCCAGCATTTT
CDR3 protein: CSVEDNTGQPQHF

J gene: TRBJ1-1
clone size: NA
D gene: TRBD1
V gene: TRBV11-2
CDR3 DNA: TGTGCCAGCAGCCCCTCGGACAGGGGAGAACCTGAAGCTTTCTTT
CDR3 protein: CASSPSDRGEPEAFF

J gene: TRBJ2-2
clone size: NA
D gene: NA
V gene: TRBV11-3
CDR3 DNA: TGTGCCAGCAGCTACGGACGGACTCGGGAGCTGTTTTTT
CDR3 protein: CASSYGRTRELFF

J gene: TRBJ2-1
clone size: NA
D gene: NA
V gene: TRBV5-1
CDR3 DNA: TGCGCCAGCAGCACCCGGGACGGATACAATGAGCAGTTCTTC
CDR3 protein: CASSTRDGYNEQFF

J gene: TRBJ1-1
clone size: few
D gene: TRBD1
V gene: TRBV5-1
CDR3 DNA: TGCGCCAGCAGCTCGGCAGGGGGTTACGCTGAAGCTTTCTTT
CDR3 protein: CASSSAGGYAEAFF

J gene: TRBJ2-7
clone size: NA
D gene: TRBD2
V gene: TRBV9
CDR3 DNA: TGTGCCAGCAGCGTGGGAGGGGATTCCGAGCAGTACTTC
CDR3 protein: CASSVGGDSEQYF

J gene: TRBJ2-1
clone size: NA
D gene: NA
V gene: TRBV28
CDR3 DNA: TGTGCCAGCAGTACTCGTGTTCAGTTCTTC
CDR3 protein: CASSTRVQFF

J gene: TRBJ1-6
clone size: NA
D gene: NA
V gene: TRBV7-2
CDR3 DNA: TGTGCCAGCAGCGGGACGAATGTCTATAATTCACCCCTCCACTTT
CDR3 protein: CASSGTNVYNSPLHF

J gene: TRBJ1-1
clone size: few
D gene: TRBD1
V gene: TRBV7-9
CDR3 DNA: TGTGCCAGCAGCCAGGGACAGGGGGCCGAATTTCTTATGAACACTGAAGCTTTCTTT
CDR3 protein: CASSQGQGAEFLMNTEAFF

J gene: TRBJ2-7
clone size: NA
D gene: NA
V gene: TRBV28
CDR3 DNA: TGTGCCAGCAGTTTAGAGGCAGGGGTAGGGGGAAGGGAGTACTTC
CDR3 protein: CASSLEAGVGGREYF

J gene: TRBJ2-1
clone size: NA
D gene: NA
V gene: TRBV27
CDR3 DNA: TGTGCCAGCAGTGCTACAAGCACCTACAATGAGCAGTTCTTC
CDR3 protein: CASSATSTYNEQFF

J gene: TRBJ2-1
clone size: NA
D gene: NA
V gene: TRBV5-4
CDR3 DNA: TGTGCCAGCAACTTTCCTTCAGGGAATAATGAGCAGTTCTTC
CDR3 protein: CASNFPSGNNEQFF

J gene: TRBJ1-6
clone size: NA
D gene: NA
V gene: TRBV23-1
CDR3 DNA: TGCGCCAGCAGTCAATCTCAGGGGAAGGGTGCGTCACCCCTCCACTTT
CDR3 protein: CASSQSQGKGASPLHF

J gene: TRBJ2-3
clone size: NA
D gene: TRBD2
V gene: TRBV14
CDR3 DNA: TGTGCCAGCAGCCTCGGACTAGCGGGGTTTTCAGATACGCAGTATTTT
CDR3 protein: CASSLGLAGFSDTQYF

J gene: TRBJ2-1
clone size: NA
D gene: NA
V gene: TRBV5-1
CDR3 DNA: TGCGCCAGCAGCTTGGGTTTGGGGCAGTTCTTC
CDR3 protein: CASSLGLGQFF

J gene: TRBJ1-1
clone size: NA
D gene: TRBD1
V gene: TRBV6-5
CDR3 DNA: TGTGCCAGCACCTATGGTGGGACAGGCACTGAAGCTTTCTTT
CDR3 protein: CASTYGGTGTEAFF

J gene: TRBJ1-1
clone size: NA
D gene: NA
V gene: TRBV6-1
CDR3 DNA: TGTGCCAGCAACGTGGGGTTTCTCCCTGAAGCTTTCTTT
CDR3 protein: CASNVGFLPEAFF

J gene: TRBJ1-5
clone size: few
D gene: NA
V gene: TRBV27
CDR3 DNA: TGTGCCAGCAGACAGGGTGCTAGCAATCAGCCCCAGCATTTT
CDR3 protein: CASRQGASNQPQHF

J gene: TRBJ2-7
clone size: NA
D gene: TRBD1
V gene: TRBV7-9
CDR3 DNA: TGTGCCAGCAGCTCACCACCGGGACAGGAACCCTACGAGCAGTACTTC
CDR3 protein: CASSSPPGQEPYEQYF

J gene: TRBJ1-1
clone size: few
D gene: NA
V gene: TRBV5-1
CDR3 DNA: TGCGCCAGCAGGCGGGGGGGTAACACTGAAGCTTTCTTT
CDR3 protein: CASRRGGNTEAFF

J gene: TRBJ2-2
clone size: NA
D gene: NA
V gene: TRBV7-9
CDR3 DNA: TGTGCCAGCAGCTTAGTTCTTGGCACCGGGGAGCTGTTTTTT
CDR3 protein: CASSLVLGTGELFF

J gene: TRBJ2-1
clone size: NA
D gene: NA
V gene: TRBV6-5
CDR3 DNA: TGTGCCAGCAGTTGGTCCAGATACAATGAGCAGTTCTTC
CDR3 protein: CASSWSRYNEQFF

J gene: TRBJ2-3
clone size: once
D gene: NA
V gene: TRBV11-2
CDR3 DNA: TGTGCCAGCAGCTTAGTCTCCAGACGGACAGATACGCAGTATTTT
CDR3 protein: CASSLVSRRTDTQYF

J gene: TRBJ1-1
clone size: NA
D gene: NA
V gene: TRBV15
CDR3 DNA: TGTGCCACCAGCACGGGAGGTGCTGAAGCTTTCTTT
CDR3 protein: CATSTGGAEAFF

J gene: TRBJ2-1
clone size: NA
D gene: NA
V gene: TRBV4-2
CDR3 DNA: TGTGCCAGCAGCCAAGAAACCTCTTACAATGAGCAGTTCTTC
CDR3 protein: CASSQETSYNEQFF

J gene: TRBJ2-1
clone size: NA
D gene: NA
V gene: TRBV4-3
CDR3 DNA: TGCGCCAGCAGCCAAGACGGGGTACGCTACAATGAGCAGTTCTTC
CDR3 protein: CASSQDGVRYNEQFF

J gene: TRBJ1-1
clone size: NA
D gene: NA
V gene: TRBV5-4
CDR3 DNA: TGTGCCAGCAGCTCCGAGAAATTCGACAGAATGAACACTGAAGCTTTCTTT
CDR3 protein: CASSSEKFDRMNTEAFF